The T cell receptor (beta chain) under discussion was sequenced for a study of blood T cell repertoires in COVID-19. Only in-frame clones appear in the TCRdb table, and some are missing; sequencing was by immunoSEQ multiplex PCR. The table shows 220,000 or so clones, with around nine tenths occurring only once. Looked up from germline, CDR1 is MNHEY and CDR2 is SVGEGT. The CDR3 is 14 residues long. With V trimmed by 6 bases and J by 9 bases, 6 bases remained unmatched. The chain employs TRBV6-2 or TRBV6-3 and TRBJ1-6; TRBD1 aligns across 9 bases. Material: peripheral blood. The source is a man aged 55 to 70 who had recovered from COVID-19. The chain's CDR3 is CASSRTGESSPLHF. CDR3 coding DNA: TGTGCCAGCAGCCGGACAGGGGAAAGTTCACCCCTCCACTTT.